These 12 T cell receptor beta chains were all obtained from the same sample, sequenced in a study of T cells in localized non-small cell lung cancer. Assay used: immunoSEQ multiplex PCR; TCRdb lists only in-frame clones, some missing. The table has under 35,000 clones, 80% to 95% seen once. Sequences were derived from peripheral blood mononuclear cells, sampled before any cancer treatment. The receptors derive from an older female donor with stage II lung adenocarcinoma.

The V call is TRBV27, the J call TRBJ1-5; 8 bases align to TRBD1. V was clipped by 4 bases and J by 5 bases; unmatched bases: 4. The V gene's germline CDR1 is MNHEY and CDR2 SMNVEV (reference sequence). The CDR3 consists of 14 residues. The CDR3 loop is CASSSTGADQPQHF. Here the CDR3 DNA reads TGTGCCAGCAGTTCGACAGGGGCGGATCAGCCCCAGCATTTT.

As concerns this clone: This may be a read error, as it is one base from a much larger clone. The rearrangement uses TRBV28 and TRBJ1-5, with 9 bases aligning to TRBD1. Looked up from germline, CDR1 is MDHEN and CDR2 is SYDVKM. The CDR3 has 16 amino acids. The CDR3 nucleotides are TGTGCCAGCAGTTTATACAGGGGGCAGAAAAATCGGCCCCAGCATTTT. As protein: CASSLYRGQKNRPQHF.

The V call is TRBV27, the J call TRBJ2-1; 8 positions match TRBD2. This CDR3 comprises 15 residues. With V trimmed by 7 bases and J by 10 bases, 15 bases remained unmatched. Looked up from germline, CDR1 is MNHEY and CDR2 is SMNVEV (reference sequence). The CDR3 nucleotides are TGTGCCAGCAATCTAGCGGGTCCTGGCCATAAAGAGCAGTTCTTC. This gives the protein CASNLAGPGHKEQFF.

The CDR3 sequence: CASSRGDNTEAFF. DNA of the CDR3: TGCGCCAGCAGCCGGGGGGATAACACTGAAGCTTTCTTT. This chain connects TRBV5-1 to TRBJ1-1, with D possibly matching TRBD1 (5 bases). This CDR3 is 13 amino acids long. In germline, CDR1 is SGHRS, CDR2 YFSETQ. Trimming took off 4 bases at V and 2 bases at J, with 9 bases between the two ends.

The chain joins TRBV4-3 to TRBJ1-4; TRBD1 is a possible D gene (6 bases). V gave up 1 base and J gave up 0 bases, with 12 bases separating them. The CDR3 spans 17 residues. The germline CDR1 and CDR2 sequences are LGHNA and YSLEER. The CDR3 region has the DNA TGCGCCAGCAGCCAAGCACCTAGGGGGACAACTAATGAAAAACTGTTTTTT. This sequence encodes CASSQAPRGTTNEKLFF.

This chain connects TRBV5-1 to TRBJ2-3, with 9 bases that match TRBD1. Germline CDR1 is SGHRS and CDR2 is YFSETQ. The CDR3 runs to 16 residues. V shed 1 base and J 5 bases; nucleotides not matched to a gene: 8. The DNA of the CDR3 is TGCGCCAGCAGCTTGCCCGGGACAGGGATAGGAGATACGCAGTATTTT. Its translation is CASSLPGTGIGDTQYF.

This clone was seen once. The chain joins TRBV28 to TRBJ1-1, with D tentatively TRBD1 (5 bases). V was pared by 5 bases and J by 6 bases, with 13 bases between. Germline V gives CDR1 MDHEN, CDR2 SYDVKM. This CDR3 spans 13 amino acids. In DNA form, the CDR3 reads TGTGCCAGCAGTGCCGACAGTATCGCTGAAGCTTTCTTT. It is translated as CASSADSIAEAFF.

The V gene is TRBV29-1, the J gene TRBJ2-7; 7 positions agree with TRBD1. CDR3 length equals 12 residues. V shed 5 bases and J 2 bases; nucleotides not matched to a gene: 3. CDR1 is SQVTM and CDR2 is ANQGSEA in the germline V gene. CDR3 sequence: CSVRQGAYEQYF. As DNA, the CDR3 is TGCAGCGTTCGACAGGGTGCCTACGAGCAGTACTTC.

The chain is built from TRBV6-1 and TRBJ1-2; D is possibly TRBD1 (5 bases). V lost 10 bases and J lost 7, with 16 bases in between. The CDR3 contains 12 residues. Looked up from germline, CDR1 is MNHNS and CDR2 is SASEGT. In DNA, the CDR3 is TGTGCCACCAAGGTGGACATCCCTGGCTACACCTTC. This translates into CATKVDIPGYTF.

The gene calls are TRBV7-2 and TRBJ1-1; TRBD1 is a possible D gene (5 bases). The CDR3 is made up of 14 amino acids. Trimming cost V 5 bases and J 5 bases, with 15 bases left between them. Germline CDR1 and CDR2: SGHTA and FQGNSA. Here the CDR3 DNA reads TGTGCCAGCAGCGAACCCGGGACCTCGACTGAAGCTTTCTTT. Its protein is CASSEPGTSTEAFF. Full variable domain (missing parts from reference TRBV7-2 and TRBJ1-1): GAGVSQSPSNKVTEKGKDVELRCDPISGHTALYWYRQSLGQGLEFLIYFQGNSAPDKSGLPSDRFSAERTGGSVSTLTIQRTQQEDSAVYLCASSEPGTSTEAFFGQGTRLTVV.

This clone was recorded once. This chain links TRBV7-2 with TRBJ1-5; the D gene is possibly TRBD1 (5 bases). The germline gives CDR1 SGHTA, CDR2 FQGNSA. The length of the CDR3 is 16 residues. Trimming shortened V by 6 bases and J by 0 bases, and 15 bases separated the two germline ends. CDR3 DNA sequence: TGTGCCAGCAGTCCAATGGGACCCTTTAGCAATCAGCCCCAGCATTTT. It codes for CASSPMGPFSNQPQHF.

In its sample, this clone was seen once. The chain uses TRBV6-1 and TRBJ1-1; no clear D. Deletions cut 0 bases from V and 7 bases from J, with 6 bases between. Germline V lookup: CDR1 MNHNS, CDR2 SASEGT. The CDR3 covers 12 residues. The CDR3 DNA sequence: TGTGCCAGCAGTGAAGCGCGGAGTGAAGCTTTCTTT. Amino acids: CASSEARSEAFF.